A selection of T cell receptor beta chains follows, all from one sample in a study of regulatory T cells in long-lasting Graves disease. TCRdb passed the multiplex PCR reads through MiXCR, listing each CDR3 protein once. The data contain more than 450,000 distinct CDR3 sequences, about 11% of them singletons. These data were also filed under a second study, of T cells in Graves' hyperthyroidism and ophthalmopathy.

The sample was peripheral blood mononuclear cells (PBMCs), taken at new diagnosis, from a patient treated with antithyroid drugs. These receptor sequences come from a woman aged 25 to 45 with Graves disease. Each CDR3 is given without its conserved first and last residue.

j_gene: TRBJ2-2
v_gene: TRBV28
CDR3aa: ASRENRAGTGELF

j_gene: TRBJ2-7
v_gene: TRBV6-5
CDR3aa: ASSSGPVRAEQY

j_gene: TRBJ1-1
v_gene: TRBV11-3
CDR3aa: ASSLGGRLNTEAF

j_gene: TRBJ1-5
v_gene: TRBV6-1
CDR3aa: ASSRAPNQPQH

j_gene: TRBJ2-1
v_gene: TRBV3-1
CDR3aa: ASRDLTHLGEQF

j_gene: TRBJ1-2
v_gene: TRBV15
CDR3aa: ATRNLRRYRIGGYT

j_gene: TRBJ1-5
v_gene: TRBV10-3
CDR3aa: AISEYDRDGQPQH

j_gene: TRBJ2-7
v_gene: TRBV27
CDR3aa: ASMGLAGHNEQY

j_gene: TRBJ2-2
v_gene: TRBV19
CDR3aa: ASSMRDFTGELF

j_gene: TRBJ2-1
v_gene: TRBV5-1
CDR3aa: ASIEGTSGYNEQF

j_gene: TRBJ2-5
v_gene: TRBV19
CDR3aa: ASSPGPAGEETQY

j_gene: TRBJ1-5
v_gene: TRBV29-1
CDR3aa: SVADSFNQPQH

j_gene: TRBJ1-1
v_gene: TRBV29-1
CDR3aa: SVAVNTEAF

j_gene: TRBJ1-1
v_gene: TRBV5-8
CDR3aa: ASSFLGEGHTEAF

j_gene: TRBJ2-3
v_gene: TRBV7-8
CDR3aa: ASSLGGGRADTQY

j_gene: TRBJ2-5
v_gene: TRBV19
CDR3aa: ATKSGGETQY

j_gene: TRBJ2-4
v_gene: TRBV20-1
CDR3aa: SARELVTSYDIQY

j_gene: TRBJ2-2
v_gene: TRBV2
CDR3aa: ASSQTSGRAVAGELF

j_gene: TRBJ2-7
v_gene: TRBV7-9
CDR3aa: ASSSMVREINEQY

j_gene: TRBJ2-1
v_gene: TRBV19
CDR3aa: ASGPLPGGSSYNEQF

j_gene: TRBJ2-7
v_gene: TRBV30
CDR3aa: AWSPDRGLPGEQY

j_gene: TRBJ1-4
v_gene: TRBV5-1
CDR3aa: ASSYLTGVGEKLF

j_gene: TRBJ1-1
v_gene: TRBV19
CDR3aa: ASSPGRVNTEAF

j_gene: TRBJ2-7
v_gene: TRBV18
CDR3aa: ASSPFKGEYEQY

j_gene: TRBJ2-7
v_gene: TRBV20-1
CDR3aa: SARDPDRGAYEQY

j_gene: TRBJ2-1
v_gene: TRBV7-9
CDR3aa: ASSLARGLAVSSYNEQF

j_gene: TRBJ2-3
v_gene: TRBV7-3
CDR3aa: ASSLGGRTITDTQY

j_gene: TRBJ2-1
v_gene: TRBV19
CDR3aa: ASSLGQGRGKQF

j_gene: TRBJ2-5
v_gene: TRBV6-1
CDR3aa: ASSTRTTETQY

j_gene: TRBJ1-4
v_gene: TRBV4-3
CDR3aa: ASSQRGLTWNRPEKLF

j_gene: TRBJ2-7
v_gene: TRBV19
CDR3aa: ASSIDGDSSDEQY

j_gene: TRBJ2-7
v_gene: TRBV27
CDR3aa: ASSLLPGASYEQY

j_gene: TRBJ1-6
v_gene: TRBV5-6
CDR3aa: ASSFSQAPLH

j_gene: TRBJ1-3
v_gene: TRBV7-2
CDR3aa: ASGGTGHTGNTIY

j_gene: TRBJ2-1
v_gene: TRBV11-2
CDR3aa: ASTPVGDEQF

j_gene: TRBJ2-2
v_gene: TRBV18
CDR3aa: ASSPRQLNTGELF

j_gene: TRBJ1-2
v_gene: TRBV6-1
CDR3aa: ASAQSTRGYT

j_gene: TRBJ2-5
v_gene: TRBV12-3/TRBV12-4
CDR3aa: ASSQDRLQETQY

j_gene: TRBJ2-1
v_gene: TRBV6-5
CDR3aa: ASSYRRNSGREVFEQF

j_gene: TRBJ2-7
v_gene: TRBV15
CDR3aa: ATSSRYPYEQY

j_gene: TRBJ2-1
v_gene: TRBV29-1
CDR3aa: SVGGAQSYNEQF

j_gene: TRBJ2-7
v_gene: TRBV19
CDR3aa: ASSPTSYYEQY

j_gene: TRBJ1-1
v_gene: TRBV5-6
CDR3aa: ASSLNRLSTEAF

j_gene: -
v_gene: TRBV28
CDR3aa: ASRIAGGPRETQY

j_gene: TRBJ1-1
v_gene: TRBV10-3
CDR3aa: AISVEQRETEAF

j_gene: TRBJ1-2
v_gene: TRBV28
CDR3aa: ASTTSYGYT

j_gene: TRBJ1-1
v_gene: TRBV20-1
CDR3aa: SALASANTEAF

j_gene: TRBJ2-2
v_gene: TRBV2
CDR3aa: ASSDKRYRELF

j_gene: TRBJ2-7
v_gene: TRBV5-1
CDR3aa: ASSPSLQSYEQY

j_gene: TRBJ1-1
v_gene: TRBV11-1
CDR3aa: ASSFGTDTEAF

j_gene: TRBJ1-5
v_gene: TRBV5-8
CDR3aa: ASSLVGRGINQPQH

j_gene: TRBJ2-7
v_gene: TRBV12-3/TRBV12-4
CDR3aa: ASSPRTMEYEQY

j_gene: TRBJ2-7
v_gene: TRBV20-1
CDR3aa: SARVVGLGRTYEQY

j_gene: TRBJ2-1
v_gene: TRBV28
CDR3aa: ASHSRTSYNEQF

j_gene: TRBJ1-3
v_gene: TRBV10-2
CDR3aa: ASMPGQGAGGNTIY